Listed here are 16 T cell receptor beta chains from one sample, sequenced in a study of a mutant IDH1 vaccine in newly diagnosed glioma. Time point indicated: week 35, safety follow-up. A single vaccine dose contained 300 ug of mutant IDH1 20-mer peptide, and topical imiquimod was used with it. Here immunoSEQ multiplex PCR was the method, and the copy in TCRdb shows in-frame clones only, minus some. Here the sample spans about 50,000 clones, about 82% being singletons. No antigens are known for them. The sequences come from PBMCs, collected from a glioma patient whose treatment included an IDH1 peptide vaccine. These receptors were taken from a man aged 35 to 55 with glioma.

The CDR3 is CANRLTGSTDTQYF. The CDR3 region has the DNA TGTGCCAACCGTCTGACAGGCAGCACAGATACGCAGTATTTT. The V gene is TRBV2, the J gene TRBJ2-3, with a weak D call TRBD1 (6 bases). V was clipped by 10 bases and J by 0 bases, with 14 bases between them. This CDR3 has 14 residues. The V gene's germline CDR1 is SNHLY and CDR2 FYNNEI.

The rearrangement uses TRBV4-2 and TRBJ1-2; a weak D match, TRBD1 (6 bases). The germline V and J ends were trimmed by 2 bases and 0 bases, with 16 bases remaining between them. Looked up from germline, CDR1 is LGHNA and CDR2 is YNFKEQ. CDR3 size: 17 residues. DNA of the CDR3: TGTGCCAGCAGCCAATCAGCAGGGGAGGGGTCTAACTATGGCTACACCTTC. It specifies CASSQSAGEGSNYGYTF.

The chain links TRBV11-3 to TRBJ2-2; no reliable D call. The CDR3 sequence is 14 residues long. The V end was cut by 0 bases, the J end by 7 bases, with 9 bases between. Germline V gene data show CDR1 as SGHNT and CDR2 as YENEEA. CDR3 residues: CASSLDSANGELFF. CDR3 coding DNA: TGTGCCAGCAGCTTAGATTCGGCCAACGGGGAGCTGTTTTTT.

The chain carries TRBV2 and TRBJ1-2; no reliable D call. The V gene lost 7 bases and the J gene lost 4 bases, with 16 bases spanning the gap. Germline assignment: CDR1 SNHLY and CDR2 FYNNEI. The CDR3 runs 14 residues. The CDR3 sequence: CASTLTEVAYGYTF. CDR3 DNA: TGTGCCAGCACCCTGACTGAGGTGGCCTATGGCTACACCTTC.

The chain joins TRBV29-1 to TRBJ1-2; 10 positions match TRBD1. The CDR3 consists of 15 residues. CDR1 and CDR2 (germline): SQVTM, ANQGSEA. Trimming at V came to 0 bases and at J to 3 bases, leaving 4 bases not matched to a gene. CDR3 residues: CSVEDWTGGYYGYTF. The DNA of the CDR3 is TGCAGCGTTGAAGATTGGACAGGGGGTTACTATGGCTACACCTTC.

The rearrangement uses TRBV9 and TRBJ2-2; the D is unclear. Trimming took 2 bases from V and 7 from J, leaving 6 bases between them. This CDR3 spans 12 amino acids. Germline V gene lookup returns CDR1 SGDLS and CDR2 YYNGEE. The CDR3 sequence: CASSVSGGELFF. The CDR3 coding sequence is TGTGCCAGCAGCGTTTCCGGCGGGGAGCTGTTTTTT.

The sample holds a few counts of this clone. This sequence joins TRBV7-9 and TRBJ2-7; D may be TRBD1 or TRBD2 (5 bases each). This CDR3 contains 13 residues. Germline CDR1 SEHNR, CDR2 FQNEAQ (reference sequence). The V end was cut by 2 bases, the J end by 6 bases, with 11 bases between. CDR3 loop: CASSLQGRSEQYV. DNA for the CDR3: TGTGCCAGCAGCTTACAGGGACGGTCCGAGCAGTACGTC.

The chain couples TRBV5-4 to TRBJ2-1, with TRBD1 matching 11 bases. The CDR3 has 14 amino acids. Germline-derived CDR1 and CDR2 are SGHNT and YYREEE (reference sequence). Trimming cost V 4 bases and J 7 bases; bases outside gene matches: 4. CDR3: CASSGGQGGNEQFF. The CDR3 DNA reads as TGTGCCAGCAGCGGGGGACAGGGGGGTAATGAGCAGTTCTTC.

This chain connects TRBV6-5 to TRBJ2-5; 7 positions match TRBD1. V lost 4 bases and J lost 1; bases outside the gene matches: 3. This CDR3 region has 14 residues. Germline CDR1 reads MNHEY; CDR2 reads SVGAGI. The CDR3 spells CASSLGTAQETQYF. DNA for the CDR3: TGTGCCAGCAGTTTAGGGACAGCCCAAGAGACCCAGTACTTC.

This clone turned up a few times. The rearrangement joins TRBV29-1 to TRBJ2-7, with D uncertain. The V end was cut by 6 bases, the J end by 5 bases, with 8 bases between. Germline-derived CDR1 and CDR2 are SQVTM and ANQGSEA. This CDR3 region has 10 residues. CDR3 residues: CSVADDEQYF. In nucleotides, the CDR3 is TGCAGCGTGGCGGACGACGAGCAGTACTTC.

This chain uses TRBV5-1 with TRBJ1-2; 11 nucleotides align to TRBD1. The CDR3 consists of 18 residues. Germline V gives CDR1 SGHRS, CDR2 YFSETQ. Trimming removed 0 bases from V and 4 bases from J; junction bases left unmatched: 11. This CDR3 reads CASSLAGGQGAYSYGYTF. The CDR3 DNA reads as TGCGCCAGCAGCTTGGCGGGTGGACAGGGGGCGTATAGCTATGGCTACACCTTC.

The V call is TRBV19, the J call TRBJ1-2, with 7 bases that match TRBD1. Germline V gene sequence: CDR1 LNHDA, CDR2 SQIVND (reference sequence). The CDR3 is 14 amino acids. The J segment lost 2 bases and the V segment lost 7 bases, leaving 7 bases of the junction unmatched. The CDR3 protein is CASKLQGSNYGYTF. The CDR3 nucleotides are TGTGCCAGTAAATTACAGGGGTCGAACTATGGCTACACCTTC. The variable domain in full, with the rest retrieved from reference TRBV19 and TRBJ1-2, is DGGITQSPKYLFRKEGQNVTLSCEQNLNHDAMYWYRQDPGQGLRLIYYSQIVNDFQKGDIAEGYSVSREKKESFPLTVTSAQKNPTAFYLCASKLQGSNYGYTFGSGTRLTVV.

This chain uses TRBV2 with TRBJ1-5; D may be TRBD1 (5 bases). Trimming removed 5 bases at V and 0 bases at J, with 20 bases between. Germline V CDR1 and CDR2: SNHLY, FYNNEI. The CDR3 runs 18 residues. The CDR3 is CASSYSAGTVYSNQPQHF. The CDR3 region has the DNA TGTGCCAGCAGTTATAGCGCCGGGACGGTCTATAGCAATCAGCCCCAGCATTTT.

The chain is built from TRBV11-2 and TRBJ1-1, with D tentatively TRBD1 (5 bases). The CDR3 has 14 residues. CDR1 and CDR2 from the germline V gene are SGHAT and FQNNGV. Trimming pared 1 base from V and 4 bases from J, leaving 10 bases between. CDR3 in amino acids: CASSLASGGTEAFF. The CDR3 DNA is TGTGCCAGCAGCTTAGCCTCCGGGGGCACTGAAGCTTTCTTT.

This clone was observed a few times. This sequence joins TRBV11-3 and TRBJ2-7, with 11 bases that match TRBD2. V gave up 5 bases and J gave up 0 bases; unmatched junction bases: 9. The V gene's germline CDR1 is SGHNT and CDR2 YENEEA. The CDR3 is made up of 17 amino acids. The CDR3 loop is CASSLRLAGKPSYEQYV. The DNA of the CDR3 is TGTGCCAGCAGCCTAAGACTAGCGGGAAAACCCTCCTACGAGCAGTACGTC.

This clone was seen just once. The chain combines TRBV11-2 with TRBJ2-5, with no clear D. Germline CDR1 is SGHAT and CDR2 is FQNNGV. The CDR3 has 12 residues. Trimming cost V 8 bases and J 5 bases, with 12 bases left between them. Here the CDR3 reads CASDGSRETQYF. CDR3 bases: TGTGCCAGCGACGGTAGTCGGGAGACCCAGTACTTC.